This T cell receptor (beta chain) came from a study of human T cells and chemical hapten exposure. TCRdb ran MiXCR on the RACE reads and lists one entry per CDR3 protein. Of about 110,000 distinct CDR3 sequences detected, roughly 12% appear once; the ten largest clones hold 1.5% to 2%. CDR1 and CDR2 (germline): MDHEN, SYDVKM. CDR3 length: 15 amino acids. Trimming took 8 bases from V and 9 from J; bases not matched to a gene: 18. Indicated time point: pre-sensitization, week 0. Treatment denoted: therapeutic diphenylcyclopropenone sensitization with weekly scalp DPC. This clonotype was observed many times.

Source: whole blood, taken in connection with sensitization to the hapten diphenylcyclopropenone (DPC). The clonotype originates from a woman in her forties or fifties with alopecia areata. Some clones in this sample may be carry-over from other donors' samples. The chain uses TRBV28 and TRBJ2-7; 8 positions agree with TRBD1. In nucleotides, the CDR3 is TGTGCCAGCCCCCCCCCGACAGGGGTAGGGCAGGGGCAGTACTTC. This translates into CASPPPTGVGQGQYF.